The 12 T cell receptor beta chains in this list originate from one sample, sequenced in a study of blood T cells in healthy people across ages. Alongside a J-beta primer mix, a sample-barcoded 5' primer served in a second PCR lasting 7 to 11 cycles. MiXCR, applied by TCRdb to the 5' RACE reads, yields one record per CDR3 protein. Of 1.5 million to 2 million distinct CDR3 sequences detected, about 35% appear once; the ten largest clones hold about 11%. Source material: blood. Receptors originate from a woman younger than 45 in good health.

In this sample, this clonotype turned up a few times. The V call is TRBV9, the J call TRBJ2-1, with 8 bases lining up with TRBD2. The CDR3 runs 16 residues. Trimming cost V 0 bases and J 3 bases; bases outside gene matches: 5. The V gene's germline CDR1 is SGDLS and CDR2 YYNGEE. CDR3 residues: CASSVVGRGGYNEQFF. The CDR3 DNA is TGTGCCAGCAGCGTAGTTGGTCGGGGGGGCTACAATGAGCAGTTCTTC. The full variable domain, its missing parts supplied by reference TRBV9 and TRBJ2-1, is DSGVTQTPKHLITATGQRVTLRCSPRSGDLSVYWYQQSLDQGLQFLIQYYNGEERAKGNILERFSAQQFPDLHSELNLSSLELGDSALYFCASSVVGRGGYNEQFFGPGTRLTVL.

For the CDR3, the DNA is TGTGCCACCAGTGACCGATACAGGGGGCAGGGGACGAATGAGCAGTTCTTC. Translating gives CATSDRYRGQGTNEQFF. The rearrangement uses TRBV24-1 and TRBJ2-1; 9 bases are a match to TRBD1. The CDR3 spans 17 residues. Germline CDR1 KGHDR, CDR2 SFDVKD. The trim removed 4 bases at V and 7 bases at J, leaving 13 bases unmatched.

The V call is TRBV10-3, the J call TRBJ1-2; D is ambiguous. The germline V and J ends were trimmed by 5 bases and 8 bases, with 15 bases remaining between them. This CDR3 region has 13 residues. Germline-derived CDR1 and CDR2 are ENHRY and SYGVKD. CDR3 region: CAISKFDWNGYTF. CDR3 nucleotide sequence: TGTGCCATCAGTAAGTTCGACTGGAACGGCTACACCTTC.

In this sample, this clonotype turned up a few times. The rearrangement links TRBV20-1 to TRBJ1-6, with TRBD1 as a possible D gene (5 bases). The CDR3 covers 13 residues. Germline V CDR1 and CDR2: DFQATT, SNEGSKA (reference sequence). V lost 3 bases and J lost 7, with 10 bases in between. The CDR3 reads CSARGGGNSPLHF. CDR3 in DNA: TGCAGTGCTAGGGGGGGAGGAAATTCACCCCTCCACTTT.

This clonotype was counted many times. The chain employs TRBV29-1 and TRBJ2-5; D is unclear. In germline, CDR1 is SQVTM, CDR2 ANQGSEA. The CDR3 runs 11 residues. Trimming removed 2 bases at V and 6 bases at J, with 7 bases between. The CDR3 region is CSVETLKTQYF. DNA of the CDR3: TGCAGCGTTGAAACCCTAAAGACCCAGTACTTC.

This clonotype was seen more than once but under ten times. The V gene is TRBV28, the J gene TRBJ2-1; 12 nucleotides line up with TRBD2. The V gene's germline CDR1 is MDHEN and CDR2 SYDVKM. After removal of 5 bases from V and 7 bases from J, the junction contained 21 bases not matched to a gene. The CDR3 totals 20 residues. The CDR3: CASSMIVETSGSLYGNEQFF. CDR3 sequence (DNA): TGTGCCAGCAGTATGATTGTAGAGACTAGCGGGAGTCTATATGGAAATGAGCAGTTCTTC.

This clonotype showed up just a few times. The V call is TRBV7-9, the J call TRBJ2-3; 9 nucleotides line up with TRBD1. The CDR3 spans 16 residues. Germline values: CDR1 SEHNR, CDR2 FQNEAQ (reference sequence). Unmatched junction bases numbered 14, after V lost 7 bases and J lost 6 bases. CDR3 loop: CASTPGNRGLLDTQYF. The CDR3 nucleotides read TGTGCCAGCACCCCAGGGAACAGGGGGCTCCTGGATACGCAGTATTTT.

This clonotype was detected a few times. The V and J genes are TRBV7-9 and TRBJ1-2, with unresolved D. Per germline, CDR1 SEHNR and CDR2 FQNEAQ (reference sequence). V dropped 1 base and J dropped 8 bases, with 8 bases sitting between them. This CDR3 has 12 residues. The chain's CDR3 is CASSLGVEGYTF. The CDR3 bases are TGTGCCAGCAGCTTAGGGGTGGAAGGCTACACCTTC.

V and J are TRBV9 and TRBJ2-7, with no clear D. Germline-derived CDR1 and CDR2 are SGDLS and YYNGEE. The V end was cut by 0 bases, the J end by 6 bases, with 7 bases between. The CDR3 consists of 12 residues. CDR3 loop: CASSVAMGEQYF. The CDR3 DNA follows: TGTGCCAGCAGCGTAGCAATGGGCGAGCAGTACTTC.

This rearrangement joins TRBV6-1 to TRBJ2-5, with TRBD1 matching over 9 bases. The J call may be mistaken, given a closer DNA end match to TRBJ2-7. CDR1 and CDR2 (germline): MNHNS, SASEGT. This CDR3 has 16 amino acids. DNA for the CDR3: TGTGCCAGCAGTGAAGTAGTGGGGACAGGGAGATACGAGCAGTACTTC. Protein: CASSEVVGTGRYEQYF.

The chain has TRBV6-1 and TRBJ1-6; D may be TRBD1 (5 bases). The V end was cut by 1 base, the J end by 8 bases, with 12 bases between. The CDR3 covers 15 residues. The V gene's germline CDR1 is MNHNS and CDR2 SASEGT. The CDR3 DNA reads as TGTGCCAGCAGTGAAGTCGGGGGGTTGGATTCACCCCTCCACTTT. It codes for CASSEVGGLDSPLHF.

This clonotype has just a few counts. V is TRBV5-8 and J is TRBJ2-4, with 10 positions matching TRBD1. V was clipped by 4 bases and J by 13 bases; unmatched bases: 14. Germline CDR1 and CDR2: SGHTS and YDEGEE. This CDR3 has 15 residues. The CDR3 DNA follows: TGTGCCAGCAGCGCCGGGACAGGGGAAATAGATGAGCAGTACTTC. As protein: CASSAGTGEIDEQYF.